This T cell receptor beta chain was sequenced for a study of monozygotic twins with cystic fibrosis. Whole-study findings and limits: The repertoire was suggested to be naive-dominated, clonality median roughly 0.0093.

A note on this clone: The antigen is unknown.

TCRdb's copy holds only in-frame clones and misses some; the assay was immunoSEQ multiplex PCR. This repertoire shows about 32,000 clones, around 96% found once; its top ten account for about 0.15%. The trim removed 5 bases at V and 3 bases at J, leaving 6 bases unmatched. This CDR3 contains 14 residues. The germline gives CDR1 SGHRS, CDR2 YFSETQ. The source material was blood. The receptor was isolated from a girl between 2 and 10 years old with cystic fibrosis. V is TRBV5-1 and J is TRBJ2-3, with 7 bases aligning to TRBD2. The CDR3 DNA reads as TGCGCCAGCAGGGGGACTACCACTACAGATACGCAGTATTTT. This sequence encodes CASRGTTTTDTQYF.